This record concerns one TCR beta chain sequence. The library was built from about 370 ng RNA with molecular barcoded adaptors for alpha/delta and beta/gamma chains. TCRdb ran MiXCR on the reads and lists one entry per CDR3 protein. The repertoire includes approximately 61,000 distinct CDR3 sequences, approximately 20% of them detected once, and over 13% sits in the top ten. V dropped 5 bases and J dropped 1 base, with 14 bases sitting between them. The CDR3 has 14 residues. The germline CDR1 and CDR2 sequences are SQVTM and ANQGSEA. The record originates from a study of read filtering for tumor transcriptome and immune sequencing.

The TCR was taken from a donor older than 35 with multiple myeloma. The chain employs TRBV29-1 and TRBJ1-1; possibly TRBD1 for D (5 bases). The sample was a population of CD138-negative cells sorted from bone marrow. The CDR3 nucleotides read TGCAGCGTTTTGGGACTCCGGGGGAACACTGAAGCTTTCTTT. This sequence encodes CSVLGLRGNTEAFF. Filled out from reference TRBV29-1 and TRBJ1-1, the complete variable domain reads SAVISQKPSRDICQRGTSLTIQCQVDSQVTMMFWYRQQPGQSLTLIATANQGSEATYESGFVIDKFPISRPNLTFSTLTVSNMSPEDSSIYLCSVLGLRGNTEAFFGQGTRLTVV.